This T cell receptor (beta chain) was sequenced in a study of identical twins. The CDR3 is 16 amino acids. V gave up 0 bases and J gave up 2 bases, with 11 bases separating them. In germline, CDR1 is MNHEY, CDR2 SVGEGT. Study results and caveats: Carriage of fewer insertions was seen in abundant cord blood beta clonotypes, whereas memory repertoires showed none. With monozygotic twins, out-of-frame TCR alpha sharing exceeded what models estimated.

The sample holds a few counts of this clonotype. The antigen is undetermined. From the 5' RACE reads, TCRdb called clonotypes with MiXCR, one entry per CDR3 protein. Of 450,000 or so distinct CDR3 sequences detected, approximately 24% appear once; the ten largest clones hold over 2.5%. These data were likewise used in another study, on T cells expressing NK-cell markers.

This clonotype originated in a woman aged 18 to 35 in good health. Source material: CD4+ T cells sorted from blood. This chain joins TRBV6-2 or TRBV6-3 and TRBJ1-3; D not certain. CDR3 sequence: CASSYSNTAAGNTIYF. CDR3 DNA sequence: TGTGCCAGCAGTTACTCGAACACCGCCGCTGGAAACACCATATATTTT.